This T cell receptor beta chain was observed in a study of shared clonotypes between healthy human individuals. Study-level points and caveats: Rarefaction revealed incomplete sorted-subset sequencing despite large depth.

Investigators divided CD4+ cells into CD45RA+ naive and CD45RA-negative memory subsets. Comment on this clone: The antigen is not known.

V trimming: 5 bases; J trimming: 7 bases; junction bases outside the gene matches: 5. CDR1 is MNHNS, CDR2 SASEGT, per germline. There are 14 residues in the CDR3. The method was immunoSEQ multiplex PCR; TCRdb's version includes in-frame clones alone and lacks a portion of them. The table shows under 2,500,000 clones, with almost 96% occurring only once. The source is a man aged 18 to 30 in good health. The specimen sequenced was naive CD4+ T cells sorted from blood. The subset here: CD45RA+ positively selected. This chain joins TRBV6-1 and TRBJ2-2, with 9 bases matching TRBD2. CDR3 protein: CASSKRGVSGELFF. DNA of the CDR3: TGTGCCAGCAGTAAGCGGGGGGTTAGCGGGGAGCTGTTTTTT.